The following is a T cell receptor beta chain sequence with its context. In its sample, this clone was seen a few times. The target of this receptor is not known. Per-nucleotide qualities are absent, and no much larger clonotype sits a single base away. The CDR3, cysteine through phenylalanine, is 16 amino acids long. Here the CDR3 DNA is all that survives: 48 bases in frame from base 1. V loses 3 bases of germline sequence and J loses 0 bases, and the interval between the two ends is 12 bases. The germline V gene specifies KGHSH as CDR1 and LQKENI as CDR2. The data are from a study of beta chain features in type 1 diabetes (dated 2018 in TCRdb). About the full investigation: No differences in mean age, gender distribution, total cell number or subset yield were found between patients and healthy donors. The study compared TCRB repertoires of sorted circulating CD4+ T cell subsets between recently diagnosed type 1 diabetes patients and matched healthy donors. Regulatory and stem cell-like memory subsets were isolated from only 8 patients and about eight healthy donors, whereas naive and central memory subsets came from all 28 donors. A total of about 110,000,000 sorted cells were examined across all samples, and a strong correlation was observed between cell number per subset and RNA yield.

The entire isolated RNA was reverse transcribed using the High Capacity cDNA Reverse Transcription Kit, and thus expressed TCRB transcripts were sequenced. Naive, central memory and regulatory T cell samples underwent deep immunoSEQ sequencing, averaging approximately 3.5 million total reads per sample. Sorted cells were lysed in RLT buffer, and RNA was extracted using DNase-treated RNeasy Micro or Mini kits according to cell number. Each cell subset was processed on its own to prevent cross-contamination, while patient and healthy donor samples were processed together. TCRB sequences were amplified from cDNA with the immunoSEQ multiplex PCR, producing 87-bp fragments spanning the CDR3 region. The amplicons were sequenced using the Illumina HiSeq platform. The source study handled its data this way. PCR bias was computationally corrected using synthetic template baselines, reads within Hamming distance 2 were collapsed, and singletons that could not be merged were discarded. Reads were aligned against IMGT so that V, D and J genes, CDR3 length and insertions or deletions at six rearrangement sites could be assigned. Clonotype counts were normalized to sorted cell number within each subset before computing true diversity and Gini coefficients with the tcR R package. The overlap coefficient, calculated on TCRB nucleotide sequences, was used to quantify repertoire sharing. Out-of-frame TCRB sequences from naive cells were analyzed to stand in for the pre-selection repertoire. TCRdb took this table from immuneACCESS and kept in-frame rearrangements with V and J called. Such tables lack part of the clones; where checked against another copy, unresolved V genes explain under half of the gap, and the rest is unexplained. V and J calls and clone size are given by that table; D and trimming were obtained from the DNA. The sample table shows around 240,000 clones, and around 16% are seen once. The top ten clones comprise 0.065% to 0.095% of the sample.

A single peripheral blood draw of around 0.11 L on average was collected from each donor into heparinised tubes. A BD FACSAria II and a panel including CD45RO, CCR7, CD25, CD127, CD95 and CD27 were used to sort naive, central memory, regulatory and stem cell-like memory CD4+ T cells. A purity above 98% was achieved for all sorted populations. PBMCs were isolated immediately by Lymphoprep density gradient centrifugation and stained directly without culture. So that batch effects would be minimized, each experiment stained and sorted samples in pairs, pairing one healthy donor with one patient. Broader findings and caveats from the paper: Fewer insertions and more nucleotide deletions at VDJ recombination sites were observed in patients with type 1 diabetes, implying thymic rearrangement abnormalities. PCR might favor shorter templates, but patient and control samples were amplified and corrected together, so any skew would affect both groups equally. The naive, central memory and regulatory TCRB repertoires appeared to resemble one another more closely among patients than among healthy donors. Because the HLA sub-analyses included only small numbers of individuals, any influence of HLA type on TCRB rearrangement was left unresolved. Because cDNA rather than genomic DNA was sequenced, highly expressing activated cells could have been over-represented, although no difference in activation and CD3 levels was found between groups. A moderate but significant shortening of TCRB CDR3 length was observed in type 1 diabetes patients in all four CD4+ subsets.

The TCR sequence derives from a man aged 25-45 years with type 1 diabetes. The chain is made from TRBV18 and TRBJ1-3; the D gene cannot be named for sure. Sequences were obtained from naive CD4+ T cells from blood. Taken with the paper, the label for cell subset or site translates to: true naive CD4+ T cells. Read as DNA, the sequence is TGTGCCAGCTCACCGTTCGACGCCAGCTCTGGAAACACCATATATTTT. It encodes CASSPFDASSGNTIYF.